This T cell receptor (beta chain) appears in the sequencing data of a study of CD8+ T cells in alopecia areata. Study-wide results and limits: Possibly as an HLA-related effect, TCR sharing across patients appeared less clear than in mice.

Germline-derived CDR1 and CDR2 are SNHLY and FYNNEI. Trimming took off 6 bases at V and 3 bases at J, with 14 bases between the two ends. The CDR3 has 14 residues. cDNA prepared by RNA extraction and subsequent reverse transcription served as the template for sequencing. Measured with immunoSEQ multiplex PCR; TCRdb has only the in-frame clones, and not every one. The sample carries 90,000 to 100,000 clones, roughly two fifths recorded once. In this sample, this clone turned up a few times. Its specificity is unknown. Patients with alopecia areata provided lesional scalp punch biopsies as well as peripheral blood. Starting from PBMCs, sorting isolated CD4+ and CD8+ T cells.

The sequence was obtained from a human donor with alopecia areata. The chain recombines TRBV2 with TRBJ2-5; weak D call: TRBD1 (8 bases). Sequencing was carried out using CD4+ T cells sorted from blood. The chain's CDR3 is CASRAGQVKETQYF. In DNA, the CDR3 is TGTGCCAGCAGAGCGGGACAGGTCAAAGAGACCCAGTACTTC.